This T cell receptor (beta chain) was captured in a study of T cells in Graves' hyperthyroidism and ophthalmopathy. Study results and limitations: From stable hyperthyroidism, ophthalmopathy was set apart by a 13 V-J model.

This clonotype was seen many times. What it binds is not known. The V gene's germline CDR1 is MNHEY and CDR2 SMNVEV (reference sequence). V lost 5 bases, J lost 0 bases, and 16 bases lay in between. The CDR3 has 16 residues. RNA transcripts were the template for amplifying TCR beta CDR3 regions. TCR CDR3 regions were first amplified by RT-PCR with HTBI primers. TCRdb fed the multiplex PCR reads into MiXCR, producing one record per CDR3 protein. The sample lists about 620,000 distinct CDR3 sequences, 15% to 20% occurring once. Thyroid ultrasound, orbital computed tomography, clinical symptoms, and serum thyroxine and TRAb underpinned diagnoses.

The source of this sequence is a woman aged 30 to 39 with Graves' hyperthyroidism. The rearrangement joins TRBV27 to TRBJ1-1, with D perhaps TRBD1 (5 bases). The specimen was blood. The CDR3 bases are TGTGCCAGCAGTCGGCTAGGGTGGGGGATGAACACTGAAGCTTTCTTT. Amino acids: CASSRLGWGMNTEAFF.